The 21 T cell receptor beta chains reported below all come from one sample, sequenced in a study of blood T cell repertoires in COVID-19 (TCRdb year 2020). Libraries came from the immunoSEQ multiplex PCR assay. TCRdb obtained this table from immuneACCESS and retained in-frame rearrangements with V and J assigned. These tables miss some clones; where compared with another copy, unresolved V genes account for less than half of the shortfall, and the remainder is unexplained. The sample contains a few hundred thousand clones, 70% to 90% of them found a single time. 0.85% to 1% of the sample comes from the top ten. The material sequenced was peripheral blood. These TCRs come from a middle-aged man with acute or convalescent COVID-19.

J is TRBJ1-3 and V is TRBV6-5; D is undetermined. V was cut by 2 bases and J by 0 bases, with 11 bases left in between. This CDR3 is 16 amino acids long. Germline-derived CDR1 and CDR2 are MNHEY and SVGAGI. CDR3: CASSYDGSLSGNTIYF. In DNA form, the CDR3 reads TGTGCCAGCAGTTACGACGGGAGTCTCTCTGGAAACACCATATATTTT.

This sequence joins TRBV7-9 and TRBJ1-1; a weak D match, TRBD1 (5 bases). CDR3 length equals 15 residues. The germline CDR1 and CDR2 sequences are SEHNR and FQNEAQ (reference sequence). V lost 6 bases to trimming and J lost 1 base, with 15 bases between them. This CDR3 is CASRSGGDGNTEAFF. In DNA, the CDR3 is TGTGCCAGCAGGTCGGGAGGGGATGGGAACACTGAAGCTTTCTTT.

The CDR3 is CASSLPGTDTQYF. DNA for the CDR3: TGTGCCAGCTCCCTCCCGGGCACAGATACGCAGTATTTT. The chain carries TRBV5-4 and TRBJ2-3; D not certain. The germline V gene encodes CDR1 SGHNT and CDR2 YYREEE (reference sequence). The CDR3 totals 13 residues. The germline V and J ends were trimmed by 7 bases and 1 base, with 10 bases remaining between them.

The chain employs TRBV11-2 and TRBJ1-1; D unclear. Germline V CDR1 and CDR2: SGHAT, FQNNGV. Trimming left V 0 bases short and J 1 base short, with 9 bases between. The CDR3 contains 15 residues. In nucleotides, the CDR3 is TGTGCCAGCAGCTTAGAGGCCTTAAAGAACACTGAAGCTTTCTTT. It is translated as CASSLEALKNTEAFF.

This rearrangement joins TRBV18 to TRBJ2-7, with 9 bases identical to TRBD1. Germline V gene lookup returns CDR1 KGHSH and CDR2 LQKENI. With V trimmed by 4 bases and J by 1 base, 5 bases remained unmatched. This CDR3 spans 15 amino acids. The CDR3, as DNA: TGTGCCAGCTCACTTCCCGGGACAGGGTCCTACGAGCAGTACTTC. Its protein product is CASSLPGTGSYEQYF.

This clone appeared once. The chain's CDR3 is CASSPGGVNTEAFF. The CDR3, as DNA: TGCGCCAGCAGCCCGGGGGGAGTGAACACTGAAGCTTTCTTT. This chain links TRBV5-1 with TRBJ1-1, with D maybe TRBD1 (5 bases). This CDR3 has 14 residues. The V gene's germline CDR1 is SGHRS and CDR2 YFSETQ. Between the trimmed V and J ends, which lost 4 bases and 0 bases, there was a span of 10 bases.

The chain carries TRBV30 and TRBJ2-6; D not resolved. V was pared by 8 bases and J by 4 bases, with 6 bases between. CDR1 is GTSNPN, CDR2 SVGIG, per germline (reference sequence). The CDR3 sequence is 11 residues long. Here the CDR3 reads CALIGANVLTF. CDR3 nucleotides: TGTGCCCTAATCGGGGCCAACGTCCTGACTTTC. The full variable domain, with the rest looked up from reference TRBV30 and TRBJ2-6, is SQTIHQWPATLVQPVGSPLSLECTVEGTSNPNLYWYRQAAGRGLQLLFYSVGIGQISSEVPQNLSASRPQDRQFILSSKKLLLSDSGFYLCALIGANVLTFGAGSRLTVL.

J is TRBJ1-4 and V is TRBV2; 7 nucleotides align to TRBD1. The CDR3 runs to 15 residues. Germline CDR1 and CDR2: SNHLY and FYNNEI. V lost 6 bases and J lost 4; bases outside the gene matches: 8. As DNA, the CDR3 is TGTGCCAGCAGGCCCACAGGGGCCTTTAATGAAAAACTGTTTTTT. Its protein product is CASRPTGAFNEKLFF.

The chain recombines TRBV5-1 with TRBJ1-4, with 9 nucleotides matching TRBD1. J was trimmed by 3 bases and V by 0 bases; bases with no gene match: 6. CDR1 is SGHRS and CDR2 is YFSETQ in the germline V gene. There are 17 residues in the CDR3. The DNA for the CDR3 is TGCGCCAGCAGCTTGGGCGCTTACAGGGGGCCTAATGAAAAACTGTTTTTT. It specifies CASSLGAYRGPNEKLFF.

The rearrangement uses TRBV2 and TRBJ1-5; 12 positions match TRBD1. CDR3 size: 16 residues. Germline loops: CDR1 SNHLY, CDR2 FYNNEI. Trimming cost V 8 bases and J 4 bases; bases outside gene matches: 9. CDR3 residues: CASGGRDRGRNQPQHF. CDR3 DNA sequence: TGTGCCAGCGGGGGACGGGACAGGGGGCGGAATCAGCCCCAGCATTTT.

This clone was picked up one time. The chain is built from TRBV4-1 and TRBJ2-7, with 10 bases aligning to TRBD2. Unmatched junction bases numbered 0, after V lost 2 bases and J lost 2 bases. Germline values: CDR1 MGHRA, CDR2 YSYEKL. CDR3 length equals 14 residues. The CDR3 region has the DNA TGCGCCAGCAGCCAACTAGCGGGGGCCTACGAGCAGTACTTC. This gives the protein CASSQLAGAYEQYF.

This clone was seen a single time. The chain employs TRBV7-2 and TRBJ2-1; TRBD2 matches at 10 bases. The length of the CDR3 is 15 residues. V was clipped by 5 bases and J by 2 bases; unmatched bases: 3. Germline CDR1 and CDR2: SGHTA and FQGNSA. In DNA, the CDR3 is TGTGCCAGCAGCCTCGGGACTAGCGCCTACAATGAGCAGTTCTTC. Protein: CASSLGTSAYNEQFF.

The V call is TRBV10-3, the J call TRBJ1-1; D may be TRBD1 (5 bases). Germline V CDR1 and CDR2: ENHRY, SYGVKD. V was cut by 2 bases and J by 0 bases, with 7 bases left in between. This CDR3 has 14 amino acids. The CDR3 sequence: CAISEGHLNTEAFF. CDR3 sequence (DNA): TGTGCCATCAGTGAGGGACACCTGAACACTGAAGCTTTCTTT.

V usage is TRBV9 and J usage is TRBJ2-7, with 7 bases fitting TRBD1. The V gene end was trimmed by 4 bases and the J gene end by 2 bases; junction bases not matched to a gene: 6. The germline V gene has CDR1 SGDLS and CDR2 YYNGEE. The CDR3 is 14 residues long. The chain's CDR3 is CASSTRQGPYEQYF. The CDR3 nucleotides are TGTGCCAGCAGCACTCGACAGGGACCCTACGAGCAGTACTTC.

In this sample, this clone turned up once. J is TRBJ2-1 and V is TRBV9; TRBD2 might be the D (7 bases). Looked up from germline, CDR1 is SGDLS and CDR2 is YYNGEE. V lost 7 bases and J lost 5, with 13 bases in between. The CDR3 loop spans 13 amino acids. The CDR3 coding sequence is TGTGCCAGCGACCGGGGGGCGGACAATGAGCAGTTCTTC. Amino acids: CASDRGADNEQFF.

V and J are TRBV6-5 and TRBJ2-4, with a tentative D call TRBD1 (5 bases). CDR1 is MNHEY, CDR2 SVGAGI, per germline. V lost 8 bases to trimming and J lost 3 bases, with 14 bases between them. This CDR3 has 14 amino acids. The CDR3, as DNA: TGTGCCAGCGGACAACTCCAGGACAAAAACATTCAGTACTTC. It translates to CASGQLQDKNIQYF.

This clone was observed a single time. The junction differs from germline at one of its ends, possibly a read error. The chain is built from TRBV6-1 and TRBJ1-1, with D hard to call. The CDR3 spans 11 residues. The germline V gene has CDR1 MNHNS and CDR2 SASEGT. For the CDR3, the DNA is TGTGCCAGCAGTGAAGGCACTAAAGCTTTCTTT. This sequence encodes CASSEGTKAFF.

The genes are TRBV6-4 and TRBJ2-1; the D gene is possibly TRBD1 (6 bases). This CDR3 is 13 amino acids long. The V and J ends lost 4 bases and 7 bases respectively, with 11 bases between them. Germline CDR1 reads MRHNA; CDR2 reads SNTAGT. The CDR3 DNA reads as TGTGCCAGCAGTGTGGGGCAGGGGAATGAGCAGTTCTTC. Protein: CASSVGQGNEQFF.

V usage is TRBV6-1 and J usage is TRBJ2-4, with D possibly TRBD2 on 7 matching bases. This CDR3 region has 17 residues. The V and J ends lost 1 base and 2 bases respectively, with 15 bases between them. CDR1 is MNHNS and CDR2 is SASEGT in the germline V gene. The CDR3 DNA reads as TGTGCCAGCAGTGAAGTACGAGGGGGGGCTACCAAAAACATTCAGTACTTC. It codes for CASSEVRGGATKNIQYF.

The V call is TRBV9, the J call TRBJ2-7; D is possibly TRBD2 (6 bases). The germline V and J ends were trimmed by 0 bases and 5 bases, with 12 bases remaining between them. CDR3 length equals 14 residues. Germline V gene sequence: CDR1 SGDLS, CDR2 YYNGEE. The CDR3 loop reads CASSVDVGGHEQYF. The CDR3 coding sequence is TGTGCCAGCAGCGTAGATGTGGGGGGTCACGAGCAGTACTTC.

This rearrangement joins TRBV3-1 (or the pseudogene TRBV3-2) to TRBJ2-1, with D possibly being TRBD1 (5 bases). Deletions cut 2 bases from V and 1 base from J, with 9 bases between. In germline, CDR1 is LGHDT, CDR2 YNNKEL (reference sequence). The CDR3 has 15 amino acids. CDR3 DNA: TGTGCCAGCAGCCAAAACTCAGGGTCCTACAATGAGCAGTTCTTC. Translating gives CASSQNSGSYNEQFF.